A selection of T cell receptor beta chains follows, all from one sample in a study of blood T cells in healthy people across ages. TCRdb called the 5' RACE reads again in MiXCR, with one record for every CDR3 protein. This table has roughly 800,000 distinct CDR3 sequences, under 40% appearing once. The specimen sequenced was blood. The receptors stem from a young man in good health. Each CDR3 is given with its conserved first and last residue. The D gene is left open where the match is weak. Part of the rows lack a size; the others show once, few, many or a class for expanded clones.

d_gene: TRBD1; v_gene: TRBV10-3; j_gene: TRBJ1-2; abundance: few; CDR3nt: TGTGCCATCAGGGGGGACAGGGAAGGATATGGCTACACCTTC; CDR3aa: CAIRGDREGYGYTF
d_gene: NA; v_gene: TRBV7-2; j_gene: TRBJ2-3; abundance: few; CDR3nt: TGTGCCAGCAGCTCCCGCTCGAATCGTATCTCAGGGACAGATACGCAGTATTTT; CDR3aa: CASSSRSNRISGTDTQYF
d_gene: NA; v_gene: TRBV7-8; j_gene: TRBJ2-1; abundance: few; CDR3nt: TGTGCCAGCAGCTTAAATAAGAGGGGACCGCAGTTCTTC; CDR3aa: CASSLNKRGPQFF
d_gene: NA; v_gene: TRBV3-1; j_gene: TRBJ1-1; abundance: NA; CDR3nt: TGTGCCAGCAGCCAAGCGCTACCGGGACGAATGAACACTGAAGCTTTCTTT; CDR3aa: CASSQALPGRMNTEAFF
d_gene: NA; v_gene: TRBV5-5; j_gene: TRBJ2-7; abundance: NA; CDR3nt: TGTGCCAGCAGCTCGACAGGATACTCCCACAATGAGCAGTACTTC; CDR3aa: CASSSTGYSHNEQYF
d_gene: NA; v_gene: TRBV6-2/TRBV6-3; j_gene: TRBJ2-7; abundance: few; CDR3nt: TGTGCCAGCAGTTACCCTCCAGGGCCGTTCGACGAGCAGTACTTC; CDR3aa: CASSYPPGPFDEQYF
d_gene: NA; v_gene: TRBV4-3; j_gene: TRBJ2-2; abundance: few; CDR3nt: TGCGCCAGCAGCCCGAGGAATCGACCCGGGGAGCTGTTTTTT; CDR3aa: CASSPRNRPGELFF
d_gene: NA; v_gene: TRBV2; j_gene: TRBJ2-4; abundance: NA; CDR3nt: TGTGCCAGCAGTGTTAGGGGTGAGAGGACCTGGGACAAAAACATTCAGTACTTC; CDR3aa: CASSVRGERTWDKNIQYF
d_gene: TRBD1; v_gene: TRBV2; j_gene: TRBJ1-5; abundance: NA; CDR3nt: TGTGCCAGCAGTGAAGAAGAGACAGGGGGTCAGCCCCAGCATTTT; CDR3aa: CASSEEETGGQPQHF
d_gene: NA; v_gene: TRBV4-1; j_gene: TRBJ2-3; abundance: NA; CDR3nt: TGCGCCAGCAGCCAAGAGGGTAACACAGATACGCAGTATTTT; CDR3aa: CASSQEGNTDTQYF
d_gene: NA; v_gene: TRBV6-5; j_gene: TRBJ2-1; abundance: NA; CDR3nt: TGTGCCAGCAGTTCGCCTCGTGTTACCAATGAGCAGTTCTTC; CDR3aa: CASSSPRVTNEQFF
d_gene: NA; v_gene: TRBV5-1; j_gene: TRBJ1-2; abundance: many; CDR3nt: TGCGCCAGCAGCTCCGGGACATCTAACTATGGCTACACCTTC; CDR3aa: CASSSGTSNYGYTF
d_gene: NA; v_gene: TRBV6-5; j_gene: TRBJ2-3; abundance: NA; CDR3nt: TGTGCCAGCAGCCCCCAAGGACAGATAAATGGAGATACGCAGTATTTT; CDR3aa: CASSPQGQINGDTQYF
d_gene: TRBD1; v_gene: TRBV25-1; j_gene: TRBJ2-3; abundance: few; CDR3nt: TGTGCCAGCAGTAATTCGACAGGGTCAGATACGCAGTATTTT; CDR3aa: CASSNSTGSDTQYF
d_gene: NA; v_gene: TRBV27; j_gene: TRBJ2-6; abundance: once; CDR3nt: TGTGCCAGCAGTTTAAGTTTCGGAGGACAGCGTTTCTCTGGGGCCAACGTCCTGACTTTC; CDR3aa: CASSLSFGGQRFSGANVLTF
d_gene: TRBD1; v_gene: TRBV14; j_gene: TRBJ2-2; abundance: NA; CDR3nt: TGTGCCAGCAGCCACGCCGGCAGGGACAGGGACACCGGGGAGCTGTTTTTT; CDR3aa: CASSHAGRDRDTGELFF
d_gene: TRBD1; v_gene: TRBV7-2; j_gene: TRBJ1-2; abundance: many; CDR3nt: TGTGCCAGCATCGGAGGGACAGGGGACTACTATGGCTACACCTTC; CDR3aa: CASIGGTGDYYGYTF
d_gene: NA; v_gene: TRBV20-1; j_gene: TRBJ2-5; abundance: NA; CDR3nt: TGCAGTGCCAGGGGGGCCGAAGGGCTGGAGACCCAGTACTTC; CDR3aa: CSARGAEGLETQYF
d_gene: NA; v_gene: TRBV5-8; j_gene: TRBJ2-7; abundance: few; CDR3nt: TGTGCCAGCGGGGGACTCCGCTCCTACGAGCAGTACTTC; CDR3aa: CASGGLRSYEQYF
d_gene: TRBD1; v_gene: TRBV11-2; j_gene: TRBJ1-2; abundance: few; CDR3nt: TGTGCCAGCAGCGACCCGGGACAGGGGTCTCTTGGCTACACCTTC; CDR3aa: CASSDPGQGSLGYTF
d_gene: NA; v_gene: TRBV9; j_gene: TRBJ2-3; abundance: NA; CDR3nt: TGTGCCAGCAGCGTAAATCGTTTGGATACGCAGTATTTT; CDR3aa: CASSVNRLDTQYF
d_gene: TRBD1; v_gene: TRBV20-1; j_gene: TRBJ1-2; abundance: few; CDR3nt: TGCAGTGCTCTAGTGGACAGGGGGCTTAAGGGCTACACCTTC; CDR3aa: CSALVDRGLKGYTF
d_gene: NA; v_gene: TRBV11-2; j_gene: TRBJ2-3; abundance: NA; CDR3nt: TGTGCCAGCAGCTCTATTCCGGGACACTCCACAGATACGCAGTATTTT; CDR3aa: CASSSIPGHSTDTQYF
d_gene: TRBD1; v_gene: TRBV9; j_gene: TRBJ1-4; abundance: NA; CDR3nt: TGTGCCAGCAGCGTAGGGAGTGGGACAGATAATGAAAAACTGTTTTTT; CDR3aa: CASSVGSGTDNEKLFF
d_gene: TRBD1; v_gene: TRBV29-1; j_gene: TRBJ2-1; abundance: NA; CDR3nt: TGCAGCCAGGGGCGGACAGGGGTTTGGGATGAGCAGTTCTTC; CDR3aa: CSQGRTGVWDEQFF
d_gene: TRBD1; v_gene: TRBV12-3/TRBV12-4; j_gene: TRBJ1-6; abundance: NA; CDR3nt: TGTGCCAGCACGACAGGGAGTAATTCACCCCTCCACTTT; CDR3aa: CASTTGSNSPLHF
d_gene: TRBD2; v_gene: TRBV20-1; j_gene: TRBJ2-5; abundance: many; CDR3nt: TGCAGTGCTACTAGCGGAGAGACCCAGTACTTC; CDR3aa: CSATSGETQYF
d_gene: NA; v_gene: TRBV20-1; j_gene: TRBJ2-5; abundance: NA; CDR3nt: TGCAGTGCCCCCCCCTACCAAGAGACCCAGTACTTC; CDR3aa: CSAPPYQETQYF
d_gene: NA; v_gene: TRBV6-6; j_gene: TRBJ1-2; abundance: few; CDR3nt: TGTGCCAGCAGTCCGAGGAGTGGCTACACCTTC; CDR3aa: CASSPRSGYTF
d_gene: TRBD2; v_gene: TRBV20-1; j_gene: TRBJ2-5; abundance: many; CDR3nt: TGCAGTGCGACCCAAACTAGCGGGGCCCGACAAGAGACCCAGTACTTC; CDR3aa: CSATQTSGARQETQYF
d_gene: NA; v_gene: TRBV12-3/TRBV12-4; j_gene: TRBJ1-4; abundance: NA; CDR3nt: TGTGCCAGCAGTACCCGGACCTGGGATGAAAAACTGTTTTTT; CDR3aa: CASSTRTWDEKLFF
d_gene: NA; v_gene: TRBV5-8; j_gene: TRBJ1-2; abundance: NA; CDR3nt: TGTGCCAGCTACGCCCTCGAGGGCTATGGCTACACCTTC; CDR3aa: CASYALEGYGYTF
d_gene: TRBD2; v_gene: TRBV9; j_gene: TRBJ2-1; abundance: NA; CDR3nt: TGTGCCAGAGGACTAGCCGGTTGGAGGGCCTACAATGAGCAGTTCTTC; CDR3aa: CARGLAGWRAYNEQFF
d_gene: NA; v_gene: TRBV12-3/TRBV12-4; j_gene: TRBJ1-6; abundance: few; CDR3nt: TGTGCCAGCAGCCTCGGGCAGGGAATTTCACCCCCCCACTTT; CDR3aa: CASSLGQGISPPHF
d_gene: NA; v_gene: TRBV7-3; j_gene: TRBJ2-1; abundance: NA; CDR3nt: TGTGCCAGCAGCTTAATGGGCGGGTCGCAAGAGACCCAGTTCTTC; CDR3aa: CASSLMGGSQETQFF